These 26 T cell receptor beta chains originate from one sample sequenced in a study of blood T cell repertoires in COVID-19. Profiling relied on immunoSEQ multiplex PCR, and the TCRdb table lists in-frame clones only, not all of them. Among around 310,000 clones listed, roughly 89% were seen once. The sample was PBMCs or T cells enriched from blood (not recorded which). These receptors originate from a woman in her twenties or thirties who had recovered from COVID-19.

This sequence joins TRBV5-3 and TRBJ1-1, with D possibly being TRBD1 (6 bases). TRBV5-3 is given ORF status, its function remaining uncertain. The CDR3 is made up of 17 amino acids. Deletions cut 4 bases from V and 1 base from J, with 20 bases between. The CDR3 coding sequence is TGTGCCAGAAGCCACGCTAGTCTGGACAGCTCGAACACTGAAGCTTTCTTT. This encodes CARSHASLDSSNTEAFF.

This clone has more than one count but fewer than ten. The V call is TRBV7-2, the J call TRBJ2-2; perhaps TRBD2 as D (5 bases). The germline V gene has CDR1 SGHTA and CDR2 FQGNSA. This CDR3 is 14 amino acids long. Trimming took off 1 base at V and 4 bases at J, with 7 bases between the two ends. The CDR3 spells CASSLVAGTGELFF. DNA of the CDR3: TGTGCCAGCAGCTTAGTGGCGGGCACCGGGGAGCTGTTTTTT. Using reference TRBV7-2 and TRBJ2-2 for the parts outside the CDR3, the full variable domain is GAGVSQSPSNKVTEKGKDVELRCDPISGHTALYWYRQSLGQGLEFLIYFQGNSAPDKSGLPSDRFSAERTGGSVSTLTIQRTQQEDSAVYLCASSLVAGTGELFFGEGSRLTVL.

This chain connects TRBV7-9 to TRBJ2-4; 7 bases agree with TRBD2. The germline gives CDR1 SEHNR, CDR2 FQNEAQ (reference sequence). J was trimmed by 0 bases and V by 5 bases; bases with no gene match: 13. The CDR3 consists of 18 residues. The CDR3 sequence: CASSPWAGANLAKNIQYF. As DNA, the CDR3 is TGTGCCAGCAGCCCCTGGGCGGGAGCGAATCTAGCCAAAAACATTCAGTACTTC.

This clone has more than one count but fewer than ten. The chain uses TRBV10-3 and TRBJ1-4; 8 nucleotides agree with TRBD1. This CDR3 has 16 amino acids. V lost 2 bases and J lost 6; bases outside the gene matches: 8. From germline, CDR1 is ENHRY and CDR2 SYGVKD. CDR3 loop: CAISEGQGVTYEKLFF. The CDR3 DNA reads TGTGCCATCAGTGAGGGACAGGGAGTCACCTATGAAAAACTGTTTTTT.

The chain couples TRBV20-1 to TRBJ2-1; the D gene is possibly TRBD1 (5 bases). This CDR3 region has 11 residues. The V gene's germline CDR1 is DFQATT and CDR2 SNEGSKA (reference sequence). V dropped 6 bases and J dropped 9 bases, with 12 bases sitting between them. CDR3 DNA: TGCAGTGCCGGACCAGGGTTTGAGCAGTTCTTC. Translation gives CSAGPGFEQFF.

This chain links TRBV24-1 with TRBJ2-7; 7 positions match TRBD1. The CDR3 is made up of 14 amino acids. Trimming removed 5 bases from V and 5 bases from J; junction bases left unmatched: 8. The germline V gene encodes CDR1 KGHDR and CDR2 SFDVKD. The chain's CDR3 is CATSGQGEFNEQYF. The DNA for the CDR3 is TGTGCCACCAGTGGCCAGGGGGAATTCAACGAGCAGTACTTC.

The V gene is TRBV5-1, the J gene TRBJ1-1; no clear D gene. V was pared by 0 bases and J by 4 bases, with 7 bases between. The CDR3 totals 13 residues. Germline V CDR1 and CDR2: SGHRS, YFSETQ. The CDR3: CASSLEFGTEAFF. DNA for the CDR3: TGCGCCAGCAGCTTGGAGTTCGGCACTGAAGCTTTCTTT.

The chain carries TRBV29-1 and TRBJ2-7, with a tentative D call TRBD2 (5 bases). V was shortened by 6 bases and J by 5 bases, with 20 bases between the two germline ends. Germline V gives CDR1 SQVTM, CDR2 ANQGSEA. The CDR3 totals 14 residues. CDR3 nucleotide sequence: TGCAGCGTGGCCAGGAGGAGACATGTCGACGAGCAGTACTTC. This sequence encodes CSVARRRHVDEQYF.

The chain employs TRBV28 and TRBJ2-2; the match to TRBD2 covers 7 bases. The V gene end was trimmed by 5 bases and the J gene end by 1 base; junction bases not matched to a gene: 4. The germline gives CDR1 MDHEN, CDR2 SYDVKM. The CDR3 spans 15 residues. CDR3 sequence (DNA): TGTGCCAGCAGTGAGACTAGCATGAACACCGGGGAGCTGTTTTTT. Translation: CASSETSMNTGELFF.

The chain links TRBV5-1 to TRBJ2-5, with 9 bases identical to TRBD1. CDR1 and CDR2 from the germline V gene are SGHRS and YFSETQ. This CDR3 region has 14 residues. V lost 1 base and J lost 4; bases outside the gene matches: 2. CDR3 residues: CASSLSQGAETQYF. CDR3 coding DNA: TGCGCCAGCAGCTTGTCACAGGGGGCAGAGACCCAGTACTTC.

This chain's CDR3 is CASQTESTDTQYF. The DNA of the CDR3 is TGCGCCAGCCAGACAGAGAGCACAGATACGCAGTATTTT. The V and J genes are TRBV10-1 and TRBJ2-3; D might be TRBD1 (5 bases). The germline gives CDR1 WNHNN, CDR2 SYGVQD (reference sequence). V was shortened by 8 bases and J by 0 bases, with 9 bases between the two germline ends. The CDR3 runs 13 residues.

This clone was observed a few times. The genes are TRBV9 and TRBJ2-7; the D is unclear. V dropped 0 bases and J dropped 1 base, with 11 bases sitting between them. The CDR3 covers 15 residues. Germline CDR1 SGDLS, CDR2 YYNGEE. CDR3 residues: CASSVAPLQSYEQYF. The CDR3 DNA is TGTGCCAGCAGCGTAGCTCCCTTGCAGTCCTACGAGCAGTACTTC.

The chain uses TRBV19 and TRBJ1-1; 9 bases are shared with TRBD1. The germline V gene encodes CDR1 LNHDA and CDR2 SQIVND (reference sequence). This CDR3 comprises 15 residues. Germline trimming cut 5 bases from V and 2 bases from J; bases unmatched to any gene: 6. The CDR3 DNA reads TGTGCCAGTAGTTTAGCGACAGGGGGAAACACTGAAGCTTTCTTT. Translation: CASSLATGGNTEAFF.

This clone was seen more than once but under ten times. The chain is built from TRBV3-1 (or the pseudogene TRBV3-2) and TRBJ2-7; 13 nucleotides line up with TRBD2. Looked up from germline, CDR1 is LGHDT and CDR2 is YNNKEL (reference sequence). This CDR3 contains 15 residues. Unmatched junction bases numbered 4, after V lost 4 bases and J lost 4 bases. The CDR3 loop is CASSPGLAGAYEQYF. The DNA of the CDR3 is TGTGCCAGCAGCCCCGGACTAGCGGGGGCATACGAGCAGTACTTC.

The chain joins TRBV3-1 (or the pseudogene TRBV3-2) to TRBJ2-3, with TRBD2 matching over 9 bases. This CDR3 is built from 16 residues. J gave up 6 bases and V 2 bases, and 9 bases lay outside the gene matches. CDR1 is LGHDT and CDR2 is YNNKEL in the germline V gene (reference sequence). CDR3 sequence reads: CASSQNGGLADDTQYF. In DNA, the CDR3 is TGTGCCAGCAGCCAAAACGGGGGACTAGCAGACGATACGCAGTATTTT.

This chain uses TRBV27 with TRBJ2-4; the D gene is possibly TRBD1 (5 bases). Germline CDR1 is MNHEY and CDR2 is SMNVEV (reference sequence). The CDR3 is made up of 14 amino acids. Trimming took off 6 bases at V and 3 bases at J, with 12 bases between the two ends. The CDR3 DNA reads as TGTGCCAGCAGCCCCAGGGTTGGCAAAAACATTCAGTACTTC. Amino acid sequence: CASSPRVGKNIQYF.

V usage is TRBV19 and J usage is TRBJ2-2, with 10 bases matching TRBD1. This CDR3 spans 17 amino acids. From germline, CDR1 is LNHDA and CDR2 SQIVND (reference sequence). With V trimmed by 1 base and J by 5 bases, 7 bases remained unmatched. The CDR3, as DNA: TGTGCCAGTAGTATAGGGGACAGGGGAGGGAAGACCGGGGAGCTGTTTTTT. It yields the protein CASSIGDRGGKTGELFF.

The J gene is TRBJ2-7, the V gene TRBV5-5; D remains ambiguous. Trimming left V 2 bases short and J 6 bases short, with 9 bases between. Germline assignment: CDR1 SGHKS and CDR2 YYEKEE (reference sequence). This CDR3 region has 12 residues. Written as DNA, the CDR3 is TGTGCCAGCAGCTTATCGTCCCCCGAGCAGTACTTC. Encoded protein: CASSLSSPEQYF.

The chain uses TRBV21-1 and TRBJ2-3; the table's D gene call, TRBD2, was not cross checked with the DNA. TRBV21-1 is a documented pseudogene. The CDR3 runs to 16 residues. This chain's CDR3 is CASRPTKRSSTDTQYF. In DNA, the CDR3 is TGTGCCAGCCGGCCCACCAAGCGGAGTTCCACAGATACGCAGTATTTT.

The gene calls are TRBV28 and TRBJ1-2; 7 positions match TRBD1. CDR1 MDHEN and CDR2 SYDVKM come from the germline V gene. The V and J ends lost 8 bases and 2 bases, in that order; junction bases with no gene match: 8. The CDR3 loop spans 14 amino acids. The CDR3 sequence is CASGYRGQNYGYTF. Written as DNA, the CDR3 is TGTGCCAGCGGATACAGGGGCCAAAACTATGGCTACACCTTC.

V is TRBV5-4 and J is TRBJ2-7; 11 bases match TRBD2. Germline V gene lookup returns CDR1 SGHNT and CDR2 YYREEE (reference sequence). V gave up 3 bases and J gave up 5 bases; unmatched junction bases: 7. CDR3 length: 15 residues. CDR3: CASSSLAGGSNEQYF. The CDR3 DNA reads TGTGCCAGCAGCTCATTAGCGGGAGGGTCCAACGAGCAGTACTTC.

The chain uses TRBV28 and TRBJ2-7; 9 bases agree with TRBD1. V gave up 4 bases and J gave up 3 bases; unmatched junction bases: 10. The CDR3 is 16 residues long. Per germline, CDR1 MDHEN and CDR2 SYDVKM. In DNA form, the CDR3 reads TGTGCCAGCAGTTGGGGTCCTACGACAGGGGGCTACGAGCAGTACTTC. Amino acids: CASSWGPTTGGYEQYF.

A single count supports this clone. The gene calls are TRBV3-1 (or the pseudogene TRBV3-2) and TRBJ2-7, with 8 nucleotides matching TRBD1. The germline CDR1 and CDR2 sequences are LGHDT and YNNKEL (reference sequence). This CDR3 contains 16 residues. V lost 3 bases to trimming and J lost 2 bases; unmatched junction nucleotides: 9. The CDR3 DNA reads TGTGCCAGCAGCCATGTCCTCCGGGACAGGCCCTACGAGCAGTACTTC. It codes for CASSHVLRDRPYEQYF.

V and J are TRBV6-5 and TRBJ2-1; D is possibly TRBD2 (6 bases). Germline CDR1 is MNHEY and CDR2 is SVGAGI. V was trimmed by 8 bases and J by 6 bases, leaving 17 bases between them. The CDR3 extends over 14 amino acids. CDR3 sequence: CASVVAGSFNEQFF. As DNA, the CDR3 is TGTGCCAGCGTTGTGGCGGGATCTTTCAATGAGCAGTTCTTC.

The rearrangement links TRBV5-1 to TRBJ2-3, with D uncertain. V was clipped by 5 bases and J by 1 base, with 5 bases between them. The CDR3 covers 12 residues. Per germline, CDR1 SGHRS and CDR2 YFSETQ. The CDR3: CASRPGTDTQYF. In DNA, the CDR3 is TGCGCCAGCAGGCCGGGCACAGATACGCAGTATTTT.

V and J are TRBV10-2 and TRBJ1-3, with 8 bases that match TRBD1. Germline lookup yields CDR1 WSHSY and CDR2 SAAADI. This CDR3 is built from 17 residues. V dropped 6 bases and J dropped 0; count of bases not matched to a gene: 10. CDR3 sequence reads: CASRGQGASSSGNTIYF. CDR3 sequence (DNA): TGCGCCAGCAGGGGTCAGGGGGCCAGCAGCTCTGGAAACACCATATATTTT.